What follows is one TCR beta chain and its context. The method was immunoSEQ multiplex PCR; TCRdb's version includes in-frame clones alone and lacks a portion of them. Among roughly 89,000 clones listed, approximately 94% were seen once. This sample stems from a study of T cell changes during pregnancy in multiple sclerosis. Germline V gene sequence: CDR1 SGHDN, CDR2 FVKESK. V was clipped by 4 bases and J by 1 base, with 17 bases between them. There are 16 residues in the CDR3. V and J are TRBV14 and TRBJ2-7; TRBD2 is a possible D gene (5 bases). This specimen consisted of peripheral blood, obtained in the third trimester of pregnancy. The receptor was isolated from a female donor with multiple sclerosis, enrolled in a pregnancy study. The CDR3 region is CASSPLGRSDSYEQYF. CDR3 sequence (DNA): TGTGCCAGCAGCCCTCTTGGGAGATCGGATTCCTACGAGCAGTACTTC. Based on the CDR3 plus reference TRBV14 and TRBJ2-7, the full variable domain is EAGVTQFPSHSVIEKGQTVTLRCDPISGHDNLYWYRRVMGKEIKFLLHFVKESKQDESGMPNNRFLAERTGGTYSTLKVQPAELEDSGVYFCASSPLGRSDSYEQYFGPGTRLTVT.